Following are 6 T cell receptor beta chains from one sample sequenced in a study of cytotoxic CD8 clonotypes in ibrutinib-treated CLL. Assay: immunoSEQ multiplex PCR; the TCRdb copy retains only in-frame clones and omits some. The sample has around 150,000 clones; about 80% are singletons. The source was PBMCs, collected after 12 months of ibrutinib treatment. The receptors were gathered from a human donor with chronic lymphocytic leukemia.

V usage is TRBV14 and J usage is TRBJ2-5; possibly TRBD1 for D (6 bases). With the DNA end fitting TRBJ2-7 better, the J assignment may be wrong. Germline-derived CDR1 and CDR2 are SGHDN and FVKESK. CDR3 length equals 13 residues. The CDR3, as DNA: TGTGCCAGCAGAGACCTCAGGGGCCACGAGCAGTACTTC. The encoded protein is CASRDLRGHEQYF.

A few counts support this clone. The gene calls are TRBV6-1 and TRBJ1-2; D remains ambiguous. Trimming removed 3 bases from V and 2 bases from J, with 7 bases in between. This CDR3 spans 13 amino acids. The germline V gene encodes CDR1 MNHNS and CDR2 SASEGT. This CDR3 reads CASSEWQNYGYTF. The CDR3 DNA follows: TGTGCCAGCAGTGAGTGGCAGAACTATGGCTACACCTTC.

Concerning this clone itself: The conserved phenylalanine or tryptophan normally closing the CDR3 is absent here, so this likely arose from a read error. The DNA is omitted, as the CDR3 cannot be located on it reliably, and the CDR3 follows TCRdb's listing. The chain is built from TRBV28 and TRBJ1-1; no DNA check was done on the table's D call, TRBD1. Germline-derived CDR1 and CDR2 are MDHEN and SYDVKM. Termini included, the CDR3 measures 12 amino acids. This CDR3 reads CASSLPNSGGTM.

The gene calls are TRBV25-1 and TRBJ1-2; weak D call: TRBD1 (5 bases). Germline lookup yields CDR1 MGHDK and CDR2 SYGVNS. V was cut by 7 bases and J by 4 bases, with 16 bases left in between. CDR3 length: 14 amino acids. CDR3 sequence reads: CASTPSGGIYGYTF. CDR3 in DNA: TGTGCCAGCACCCCCTCGGGGGGAATCTATGGCTACACCTTC.

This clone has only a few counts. DNA of the CDR3: TGTGCCATGGCCAGAGGTGGCAATCAGCCCCAGCATTTT. Amino acids: CAMARGGNQPQHF. The rearrangement links TRBV19 to TRBJ1-5; D call uncertain. The CDR3 has 13 amino acids. V lost 10 bases and J lost 2, with 12 bases in between. Germline CDR1 LNHDA, CDR2 SQIVND (reference sequence).

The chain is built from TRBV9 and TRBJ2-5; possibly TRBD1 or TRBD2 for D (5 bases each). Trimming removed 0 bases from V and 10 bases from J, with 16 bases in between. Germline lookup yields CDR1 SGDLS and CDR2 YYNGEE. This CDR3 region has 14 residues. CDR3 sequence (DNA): TGTGCCAGCAGCGTAGTTCCCGACGGGGCGAGCCAGTACTTC. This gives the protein CASSVVPDGASQYF.